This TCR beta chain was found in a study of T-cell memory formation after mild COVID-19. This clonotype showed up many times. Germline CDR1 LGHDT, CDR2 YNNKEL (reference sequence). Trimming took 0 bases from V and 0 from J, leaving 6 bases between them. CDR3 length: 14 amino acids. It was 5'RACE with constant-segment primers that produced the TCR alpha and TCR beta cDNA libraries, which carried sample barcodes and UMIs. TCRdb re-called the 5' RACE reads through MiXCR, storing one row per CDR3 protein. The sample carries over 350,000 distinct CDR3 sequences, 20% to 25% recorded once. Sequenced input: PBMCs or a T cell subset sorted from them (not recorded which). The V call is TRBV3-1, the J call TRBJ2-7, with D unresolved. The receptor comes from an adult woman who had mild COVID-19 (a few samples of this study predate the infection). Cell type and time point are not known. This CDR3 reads CASSQELASYEQYF. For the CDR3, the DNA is TGTGCCAGCAGCCAAGAACTCGCCTCCTACGAGCAGTACTTC.